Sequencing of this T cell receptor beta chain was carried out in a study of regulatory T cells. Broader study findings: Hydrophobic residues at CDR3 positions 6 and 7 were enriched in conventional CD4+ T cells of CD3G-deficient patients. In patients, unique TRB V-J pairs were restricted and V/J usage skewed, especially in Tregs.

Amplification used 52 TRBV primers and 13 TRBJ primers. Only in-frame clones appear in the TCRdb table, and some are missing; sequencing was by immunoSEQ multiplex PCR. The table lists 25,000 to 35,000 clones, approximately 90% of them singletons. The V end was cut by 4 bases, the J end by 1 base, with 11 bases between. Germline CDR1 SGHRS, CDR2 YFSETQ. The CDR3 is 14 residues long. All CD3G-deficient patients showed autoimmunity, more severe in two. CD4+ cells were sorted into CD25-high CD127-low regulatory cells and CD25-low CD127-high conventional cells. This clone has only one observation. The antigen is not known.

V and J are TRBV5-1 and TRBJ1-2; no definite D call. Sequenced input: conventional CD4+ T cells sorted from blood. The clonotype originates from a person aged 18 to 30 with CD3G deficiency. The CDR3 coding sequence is TGCGCCAGCAGCCCGGACGGGAGTAACTATGGCTACACCTTC. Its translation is CASSPDGSNYGYTF.